This TCR beta chain was obtained from a study of T cells after yellow fever vaccination (dated by TCRdb to 2018 to 2020). As for the study more broadly: The SMART-Seq v4 Ultra Low Input RNA kit was used to prepare libraries from fractions with low cell numbers. Bulk TCR alpha and beta repertoires were sequenced longitudinally to track T-cell clones before and after primary and booster YFV17D yellow fever vaccination. Two healthy male donors, one aged 18 to 30 and one aged 30 to 40 years, made up the cohort. Blood was collected at multiple timepoints before and after primary and secondary immunization, and bulk PBMC replicates and cell subsets were isolated.

As for this clonotype: Its antigen is not yet known. No much larger clone exists at a distance of one base, and base qualities are not known.

The CDR3, from cysteine to phenylalanine, totals 16 residues. Only the CDR3 part of the read is kept: 48 bases, read in frame from the first base. The germline V gene specifies SGHRS as CDR1 and YFSETQ as CDR2. V is pruned by 3 bases and J by 3 bases, leaving 8 bases of the junction without a gene match. Overall study outcomes, separate from this receptor: Most clones expanded after primary vaccination (96% of CD4 and around nine tenths of CD8) were re-detected after the booster, suggesting that broad memory maintenance occurred. FACS-sorted repertoires could contain abundant contaminating clonotypes from the bulk population, so computational filtering was required. The secondary T-cell response was found to be weaker but faster than the primary response, with a peak reached on day 5 rather than on day 15. A small fraction of clonotypes appeared in both the CD4 and CD8 compartments, likely as a result of convergent recombination. Because only a couple of donors were included in the study, the extent to which the findings can be generalized is limited.

TCR cDNA was synthesized by 5'RACE template switching, through which a universal primer site and unique molecular identifiers were introduced. Priming for cDNA synthesis came from both the TCR alpha and TCR beta constant segments. Two PCR steps were used to amplify libraries, with sample barcodes and sequencing adapters being added in the second step. Libraries were sequenced on Illumina HiSeq 2500 (2x100 bp) or NovaSeq (2x150 bp). The study's own analysis went as follows. MIGEC was used to demultiplex reads and collapse the reads into UMI consensus sequences, and MiXCR was used for V(D)J alignment. Vaccine-responding clonotypes were identified with edgeR using replicate PBMC samples, with FDR below 0.01 and a log2 fold change above 5 up to day 15 being required. Bulk clonotypes were assigned CD4 or CD8 identity according to which sequenced CD4 or CD8 repertoire held them at higher abundance. Clones were called with MiXCR by TCRdb after fastp trimmed the public reads at Q25, and only in-frame beta chains were retained. Each CDR3 protein appears once, grouped with its most common genes and DNA. It is TCRdb's table, rather than the study itself, that gives the V and J calls and clone size. This sample holds a few hundred thousand distinct CDR3 sequences; around 8.1% were observed only once. The ten largest clones add up to around 17% of the sample.

Per the publication, the treatment or condition label means: live attenuated yellow fever vaccine strain. At each blood-draw timepoint, two biological replicates of bulk PBMCs were obtained. PBMCs were isolated from peripheral blood using a standard Ficoll-Paque protocol. TriZol was used to extract RNA from bulk PBMCs, from CD4 and CD8 fractions, and from dextramer-positive and dextramer-negative fractions. The V gene is TRBV5-1 and the J gene is TRBJ2-2, and 7 bases in between align with TRBD1. The TCR sequence derives from a man aged 18-30 years who received the YFV17D yellow fever vaccine. Material: PBMCs, obtained approximately 40 days after the first yellow fever vaccination. The CDR3 in this case is CASSSGQWRYTGELFF. Read as DNA, the sequence is TGCGCCAGCAGCTCGGGACAGTGGAGGTACACCGGGGAGCTGTTTTTT. When the CDR3 is completed using the reference TRBV5-1 and TRBJ2-2 genes on either side, the full variable domain is KAGVTQTPRYLIKTRGQQVTLSCSPISGHRSVSWYQQTPGQGLQFLFEYFSETQRNKGNFPGRFSGRQFSNSRSEMNVSTLELGDSALYLCASSSGQWRYTGELFFGEGSRLTVL.